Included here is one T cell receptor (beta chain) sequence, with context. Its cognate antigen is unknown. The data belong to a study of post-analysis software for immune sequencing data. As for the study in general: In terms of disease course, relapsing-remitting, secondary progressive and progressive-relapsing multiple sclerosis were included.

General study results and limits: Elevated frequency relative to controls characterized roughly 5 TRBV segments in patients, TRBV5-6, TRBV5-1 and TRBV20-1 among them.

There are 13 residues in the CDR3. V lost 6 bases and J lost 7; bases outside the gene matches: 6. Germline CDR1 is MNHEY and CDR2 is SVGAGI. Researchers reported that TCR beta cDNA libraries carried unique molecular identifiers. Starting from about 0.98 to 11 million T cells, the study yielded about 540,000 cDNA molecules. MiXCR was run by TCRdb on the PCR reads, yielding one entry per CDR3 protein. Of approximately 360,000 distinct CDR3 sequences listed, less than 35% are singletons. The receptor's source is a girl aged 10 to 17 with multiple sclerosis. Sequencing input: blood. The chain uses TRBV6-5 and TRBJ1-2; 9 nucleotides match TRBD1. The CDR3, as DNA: TGTGCCAGCAGCTTACAGGGGGCGCGTGGCTACACCTTC. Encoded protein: CASSLQGARGYTF.